The sample holds many counts of the clone carrying this T cell receptor (beta chain). Its antigen is undetermined. Amplification of TCR beta CDR3 regions used RNA as the template. First-round RT-PCR with HTBI primers amplified the TCR CDR3 region. TCRdb reanalysed the multiplex PCR reads using MiXCR and keeps one entry per CDR3 protein. The sample includes hundreds of thousands of distinct CDR3 sequences, about 13% of them seen just once. This sample is part of a study of T cells in Graves' hyperthyroidism and ophthalmopathy. Study details: Prior to any treatment, at the point of initial diagnosis, peripheral blood was collected.

General study results and limits: Expanded thyroid clonotypes (above 0.001) were mostly also found in blood.

On the basis of clinical symptoms, serum thyroxine and TRAb, thyroid ultrasound and orbital computed tomography, diagnoses were made. The source material was blood. The TCR originated in a woman between 18 and 30 years old with Graves' hyperthyroidism.

This chain's CDR3 is CASSWALSYNEQFF. CDR3 bases: TGTGCCAGCAGTTGGGCATTGTCCTACAATGAGCAGTTCTTC. This chain links TRBV6-2 or TRBV6-3 with TRBJ2-1; D gene unclear. Trimming shortened V by 4 bases and J by 1 base, and 8 bases separated the two germline ends. CDR1 is MNHEY, CDR2 SVGEGT, per germline. The CDR3 is 14 residues long.